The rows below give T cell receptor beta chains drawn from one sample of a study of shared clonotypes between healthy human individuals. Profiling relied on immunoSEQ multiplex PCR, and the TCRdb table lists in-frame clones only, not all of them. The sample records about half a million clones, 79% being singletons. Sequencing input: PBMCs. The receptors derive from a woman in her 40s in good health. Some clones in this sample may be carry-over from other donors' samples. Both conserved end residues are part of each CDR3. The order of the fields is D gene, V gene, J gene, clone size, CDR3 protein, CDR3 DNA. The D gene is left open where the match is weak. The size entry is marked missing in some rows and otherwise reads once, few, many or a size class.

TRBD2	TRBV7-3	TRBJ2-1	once	CASSLAGGFDEQFF	TGTGCCAGCAGCCTAGCGGGAGGGTTCGATGAGCAGTTCTTC
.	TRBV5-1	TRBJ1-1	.	CASSPAGASNTEAFF	TGCGCCAGCAGCCCAGCAGGAGCATCGAACACTGAAGCTTTCTTT
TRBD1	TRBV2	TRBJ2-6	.	CARDRGSGANVLTF	TGTGCCAGGGACAGGGGAAGTGGGGCCAACGTCCTGACTTTC
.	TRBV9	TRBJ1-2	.	CASSAASIPAPYGYTF	TGTGCCAGCAGCGCCGCCTCAATCCCCGCGCCCTATGGCTACACCTTC
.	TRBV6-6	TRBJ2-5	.	CASSYSSRQETQYF	TGTGCCAGCAGTTACTCGAGCCGCCAAGAGACCCAGTACTTC
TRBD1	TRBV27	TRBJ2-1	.	CASSFLSGTGFSNEQFF	TGTGCCAGCAGTTTCCTCAGTGGGACAGGGTTTTCCAATGAGCAGTTCTTC
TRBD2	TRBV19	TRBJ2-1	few	CASSTTSGRRDEQFF	TGTGCCAGTAGTACGACTAGCGGGAGGAGAGATGAGCAGTTCTTC
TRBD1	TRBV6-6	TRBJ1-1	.	CASSYGTGVYTEAFF	TGTGCCAGCAGTTACGGGACAGGCGTGTATACTGAAGCTTTCTTT
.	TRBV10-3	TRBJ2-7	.	CAISLDSSSYEQYF	TGTGCCATCAGCTTAGATTCTAGCTCCTACGAGCAGTACTTC
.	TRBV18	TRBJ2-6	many	CASSPVTWSPRLSSGANVLTF	TGTGCCAGCTCACCAGTGACCTGGAGTCCGAGGCTCAGCTCTGGGGCCAACGTCCTGACTTTC
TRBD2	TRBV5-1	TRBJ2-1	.	CASSLSGSAYNEQFF	TGCGCCAGCAGCCTGAGCGGGAGCGCCTACAATGAGCAGTTCTTC
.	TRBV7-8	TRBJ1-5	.	CASSLIARVVSQPQHF	TGTGCCAGCAGCTTAATAGCCAGGGTCGTTAGTCAGCCCCAGCATTTT
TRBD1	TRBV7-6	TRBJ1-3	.	CASSLVTGESGNTIYF	TGTGCCAGCAGCTTAGTGACAGGGGAATCTGGAAACACCATATATTTT
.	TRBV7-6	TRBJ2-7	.	CASSFPMTSNRAFGEQYF	TGTGCCAGCAGCTTTCCCATGACTAGTAATAGGGCTTTTGGCGAGCAGTACTTC
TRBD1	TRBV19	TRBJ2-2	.	CASSRSGTGDTGELFF	TGTGCCAGTAGTCGTTCGGGGACAGGGGACACCGGGGAGCTGTTTTTT
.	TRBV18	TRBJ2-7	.	CASSPRGRFYEQYF	TGTGCCAGCTCACCACGAGGGAGGTTCTACGAGCAGTACTTC
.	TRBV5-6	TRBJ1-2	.	CASSLAVGGRNGYTF	TGTGCCAGCAGCTTGGCCGTCGGGGGGCGTAATGGCTACACCTTC
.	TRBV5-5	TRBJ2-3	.	CASSLGQVGGGTQYF	TGTGCCAGCAGCTTGGGGCAGGTTGGTGGAGGTACGCAGTATTTT
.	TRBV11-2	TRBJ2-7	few	CASSFGGRTPYEQYF	TGTGCCAGCAGCTTTGGGGGCAGGACCCCCTACGAGCAGTACTTC
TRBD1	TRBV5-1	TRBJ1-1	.	CASSVGATGTEAFF	TGCGCCAGCAGCGTGGGGGCGACAGGGACTGAAGCTTTCTTT
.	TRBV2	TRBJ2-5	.	CASSDRTDQETQYF	TGTGCCAGCAGTGATCGGACAGACCAAGAGACCCAGTACTTC
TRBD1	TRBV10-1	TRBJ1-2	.	CASSPDRGGGYTF	TGCGCCAGCAGCCCCGACAGGGGCGGTGGCTACACCTTC
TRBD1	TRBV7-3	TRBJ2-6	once	CASSPSGQGAGANVLTF	TGTGCCAGCAGCCCCTCCGGACAGGGAGCGGGGGCCAACGTCCTGACTTTC
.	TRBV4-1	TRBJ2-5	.	CASSQAGASVETQYF	TGCGCCAGCAGCCAAGCGGGGGCTAGCGTGGAGACCCAGTACTTC